The 3 T cell receptor beta chains below come from one sample, sequenced in a study of T cell responses to AZD1222 COVID-19 vaccine. Generated by immunoSEQ multiplex PCR, the TCRdb table keeps only in-frame clones and is missing some. The table shows around 96,000 clones, with over 75% occurring only once. This sample comprised peripheral blood, obtained on day 0 of AZD1222 vaccination. These receptors were taken from an adult in good health.

The J gene is TRBJ1-4, the V gene TRBV5-1, with D hard to call. From germline, CDR1 is SGHRS and CDR2 YFSETQ. Trimming left V 7 bases short and J 0 bases short, with 10 bases between. The CDR3 is 14 residues long. The CDR3 region is CASCTEPTNEKLFF. The CDR3 coding sequence is TGCGCCAGCTGCACAGAGCCAACTAATGAAAAACTGTTTTTT.

The chain is built from TRBV6-2 or TRBV6-3 and TRBJ1-5; 7 bases match TRBD1. The germline V gene encodes CDR1 MNHEY and CDR2 SVGEGT. There are 13 residues in the CDR3. The J segment lost 4 bases and the V segment lost 4 bases, leaving 1 base of the junction unmatched. DNA for the CDR3: TGTGCCAGCAGTTCACAGGGGAATCAGCCCCAGCATTTT. As protein: CASSSQGNQPQHF.

The CDR3 DNA reads as TGTGCCAGCAGCAGACCGCCAGGGGGCTCTGGCTACACCTTC. The encoded protein is CASSRPPGGSGYTF. The chain joins TRBV27 to TRBJ1-2; TRBD1 agrees at 8 bases. Germline V gives CDR1 MNHEY, CDR2 SMNVEV (reference sequence). Germline trimming cut 6 bases from V and 7 bases from J; bases unmatched to any gene: 10. The length of the CDR3 is 14 residues.